One sample yielded the 4 T cell receptor beta chains listed below, sequenced in a study of T cell responses to AZD1222 COVID-19 vaccine. The method was immunoSEQ multiplex PCR; TCRdb's version includes in-frame clones alone and lacks a portion of them. The repertoire has 70,000 or so clones, about 90% of them found once; the top ten carry roughly 8%. The source was peripheral blood, collected on day 0 of AZD1222 vaccination. These receptors came from an adult in good health.

The V and J genes are TRBV28 and TRBJ2-3, with D unresolved. Trimming removed 6 bases from V and 0 bases from J, with 10 bases in between. Germline V lookup: CDR1 MDHEN, CDR2 SYDVKM. The CDR3 is 14 residues long. CDR3 sequence (DNA): TGTGCCAGCAGCTCCATCAGGAGCACAGATACGCAGTATTTT. Its translation: CASSSIRSTDTQYF.

CDR3 region: CASSYSPGTNYGYTF. Written as DNA, the CDR3 is TGTGCCAGCAGTTACTCTCCGGGAACTAACTATGGCTACACCTTC. The chain couples TRBV6-6 to TRBJ1-2; D gene unclear. The CDR3 runs to 15 residues. V shed 0 bases and J shed 0 bases, with 8 bases lying between them. Looked up from germline, CDR1 is MNHNY and CDR2 is SVGAGI (reference sequence).

A remark on this clone: Other DNA variants within this sample encode the same CDR3. The gene calls are TRBV12-3 or TRBV12-4 and TRBJ1-1; D remains unclear. V was pared by 2 bases and J by 0 bases, with 1 base between. This CDR3 region has 12 residues. CDR3 loop: CASSLMNTEAFF. The CDR3 DNA reads TGTGCCAGCAGTTTAATGAACACTGAAGCTTTCTTT.

This clone has a single count. This chain connects TRBV20-1 to TRBJ2-3; D gene uncertain. The V gene lost 6 bases and the J gene lost 3 bases, with 7 bases spanning the gap. The germline CDR1 and CDR2 sequences are DFQATT and SNEGSKA (reference sequence). The CDR3 runs 11 residues. In DNA, the CDR3 is TGCAGTGCGGGTAGAACAGATACGCAGTATTTT. Encoded protein: CSAGRTDTQYF.